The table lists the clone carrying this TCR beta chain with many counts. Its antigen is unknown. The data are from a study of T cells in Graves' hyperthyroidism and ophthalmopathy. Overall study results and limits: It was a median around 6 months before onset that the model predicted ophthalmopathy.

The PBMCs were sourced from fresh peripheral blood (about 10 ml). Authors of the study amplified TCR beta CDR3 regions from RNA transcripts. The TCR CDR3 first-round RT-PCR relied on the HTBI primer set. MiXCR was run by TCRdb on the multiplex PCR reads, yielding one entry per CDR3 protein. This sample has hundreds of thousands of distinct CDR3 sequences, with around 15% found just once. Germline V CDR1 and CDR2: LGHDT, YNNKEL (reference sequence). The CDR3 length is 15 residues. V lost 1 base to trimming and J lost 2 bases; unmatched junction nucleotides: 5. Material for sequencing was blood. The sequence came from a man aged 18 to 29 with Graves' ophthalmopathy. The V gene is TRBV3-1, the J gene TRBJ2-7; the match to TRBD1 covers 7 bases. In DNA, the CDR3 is TGTGCCAGCAGCCAAGTATTACAGGGGCCCTACGAGCAGTACTTC. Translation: CASSQVLQGPYEQYF.